This is a list of T cell receptor beta chains from one sample in a study of OX40 agonist ivuxolimab in advanced cancers. TCRdb keeps only in-frame clones here, not all; method: immunoSEQ multiplex PCR. The sample comprises about 61,000 clones, over 80% of which are singletons, and less than 4% rests with the top ten. The source was CD4+ or CD8+ T cells sorted from blood, collected in a trial of the OX40 agonist ivuxolimab. The receptors come from an adult with an advanced solid tumor such as melanoma, head and neck, liver or kidney cancer. Each CDR3 is given with its conserved first and last residue. The D gene is left open where the match is weak. Where a row states a size, it is once, few, many or the class of an expanded clone; other rows omit it.

TRBV11-3	.	TRBJ2-7	.	CASSLGSYEQYF	TGTGCCAGCAGCTTAGGGTCGTACGAGCAGTACTTC
TRBV4-1	.	TRBJ1-2	.	CASSPSPAGDYYGYTF	TGCGCCAGCAGCCCCTCTCCGGCGGGGGATTACTATGGCTACACCTTC
TRBV6-5	.	TRBJ1-2	.	CASHTSGKNYGYTF	TGTGCCAGCCATACCAGTGGGAAAAACTATGGCTACACCTTC
TRBV5-1	once	TRBJ2-5	TRBD1	CASTKNIGTEETQYF	TGCGCCAGCACCAAGAACATTGGGACAGAAGAGACCCAGTACTTC
TRBV7-8	.	TRBJ1-3	.	CASSPRDKWNTIYF	TGTGCCAGCAGCCCGAGGGACAAGTGGAACACCATATATTTT
TRBV6-5	.	TRBJ1-3	.	CASTTGRENTIYF	TGTGCCAGCACCACAGGGCGAGAAAACACCATATATTTT
TRBV5-1	.	TRBJ2-1	.	CASSLGARADNEQFF	TGCGCCAGCAGCTTGGGAGCGAGGGCAGACAATGAGCAGTTCTTC
TRBV9	.	TRBJ2-5	.	CASSVAGVQETQYF	TGTGCCAGCAGCGTAGCGGGCGTCCAAGAGACCCAGTACTTC
TRBV10-3	.	TRBJ1-1	TRBD1	CAISTDRATEAFF	TGTGCCATCAGTACGGACAGGGCCACTGAAGCTTTCTTT
TRBV19	once	TRBJ2-2	.	CASRSGQIYTGELFF	TGTGCCAGTCGGAGCGGACAGATCTACACCGGGGAGCTGTTTTTT
TRBV25-1	.	TRBJ1-1	.	CASSDLQGNTEAFF	TGTGCCAGCAGTGATTTGCAGGGGAACACTGAAGCTTTCTTT
TRBV7-2	.	TRBJ1-5	.	CASSLGQTNQPQHF	TGTGCCAGCAGCTTAGGGCAGACTAATCAGCCCCAGCATTTT
TRBV5-1	.	TRBJ1-5	.	CASSIGGDQPQHF	TGCGCCAGCAGTATAGGGGGAGATCAGCCCCAGCATTTT
TRBV6-6	.	TRBJ2-1	TRBD2	CASSYSSSGGADEQFF	TGTGCCAGCAGTTACTCGAGTAGCGGGGGGGCAGATGAGCAGTTCTTC
TRBV6-5	once	TRBJ1-1	.	CASSYEVRAATEAFF	TGTGCCAGCAGTTACGAGGTCAGAGCCGCGACTGAAGCTTTCTTT
TRBV7-2	.	TRBJ2-4	.	CASVLTVGVGIQYF	TGTGCCAGCGTTCTCACAGTGGGGGTGGGCATTCAGTACTTC
TRBV28	.	TRBJ2-7	TRBD1	CASLEAGTGRKYF	TGTGCCAGCCTGGAGGCCGGGACAGGGCGGAAGTACTTC
TRBV19	.	TRBJ2-7	.	CASSPGDEQYF	TGTGCCAGCTCACCGGGGGACGAGCAGTACTTC
TRBV25-1	.	TRBJ1-6	.	CASSLTGLGNSPLHF	TGTGCCAGCAGTTTAACAGGTTTGGGGAATTCACCCCTCCACTTT
TRBV28	.	TRBJ1-6	TRBD1	CASSLGTGAGSPLHF	TGTGCCAGCAGTTTAGGGACAGGGGCAGGTTCACCCCTCCACTTT
TRBV10-3	.	TRBJ2-1	.	CAISERGLGPNEQFF	TGTGCCATCAGTGAGCGGGGACTGGGGCCAAATGAGCAGTTCTTC
TRBV18	.	TRBJ2-5	.	CASSPAGSETQYF	TGTGCCAGCTCACCAGCAGGTTCTGAGACCCAGTACTTC
TRBV19	.	TRBJ1-2	.	CASSINYGYTF	TGTGCCAGTAGTATCAACTATGGCTACACCTTC
TRBV5-1	.	TRBJ2-7	.	CASSLAVRRGVGYEQYF	TGCGCCAGCAGCTTGGCGGTTCGGCGAGGGGTCGGCTACGAGCAGTACTTC
TRBV21-1	.	TRBJ2-7	.	CASSKFRRTGGTYEQYF	TGTGCCAGCAGCAAATTTCGCCGGACAGGGGGCACCTACGAGCAGTACTTC
TRBV7-9	.	TRBJ2-5	TRBD1	CASSFGFGTGGIETQYF	TGTGCCAGCAGCTTCGGGTTTGGGACAGGAGGGATAGAGACCCAGTACTTC
TRBV7-2	.	TRBJ1-6	TRBD1	CASSLSVRDSFLSPLHF	TGTGCCAGCAGCCTCTCGGTGCGGGACAGTTTTCTTTCACCCCTCCACTTT
TRBV6-5	.	TRBJ1-1	.	CASSRYGVTEAFF	TGTGCCAGCAGCAGATATGGCGTCACTGAAGCTTTCTTT
TRBV6-1	.	TRBJ2-3	.	CASKVGYGTDTQYF	TGTGCCAGCAAGGTGGGGTACGGCACAGATACGCAGTATTTT
TRBV11-2	.	TRBJ2-5	TRBD2	CASSLQRDLRGASGKTQYF	TGTGCCAGCAGCTTACAACGAGACTTGCGGGGGGCCTCAGGGAAGACCCAGTACTTC
TRBV13	few	TRBJ2-5	TRBD2	CASRSGGYLQETQYF	TGTGCCAGCAGGAGCGGGGGGTACTTACAAGAGACCCAGTACTTC
TRBV5-6	few	TRBJ1-5	.	CASSFRGNVGQPQHF	TGTGCCAGCAGCTTCCGGGGAAATGTTGGTCAGCCCCAGCATTTT
TRBV7-9	.	TRBJ2-6	TRBD1	CASSSTGGGITGANVLTF	TGTGCCAGCAGCTCGACAGGGGGTGGTATCACTGGGGCCAACGTCCTGACTTTC
TRBV7-3	.	TRBJ2-2	.	CASSLTGFGGELFF	TGTGCCAGCAGCTTAACTGGGTTTGGCGGGGAGCTGTTTTTT
TRBV5-4	few	TRBJ1-6	.	CASSLGEQHSPLHF	TGTGCCAGCAGCTTGGGGGAGCAGCATTCACCCCTCCACTTT
TRBV6-5	.	TRBJ1-4	.	CASRNTGLNNEKLFF	TGTGCCAGCAGGAACACAGGGCTTAATAATGAAAAACTGTTTTTT
TRBV23-1	.	TRBJ1-1	.	CASSRPDSPEAFF	TGCGCCAGCAGTCGACCCGACAGTCCTGAAGCTTTCTTT
TRBV15	.	TRBJ1-2	.	CATSRGGNYGYTF	TGTGCCACCAGCAGAGGAGGGAACTATGGCTACACCTTC
TRBV7-7	.	TRBJ2-2	.	CASSYIGANTGELFF	TGTGCTAGCAGCTATATCGGGGCGAACACCGGGGAGCTGTTTTTT
TRBV14	.	TRBJ2-3	TRBD1	CASSQRTTGPGADTQYF	TGTGCCAGCAGCCAACGGACGACAGGGCCAGGTGCAGATACGCAGTATTTT
TRBV28	few	TRBJ2-6	.	CASSTTGSGANVLTF	TGTGCCAGCAGTACTACAGGGTCCGGGGCCAACGTCCTGACTTTC
TRBV28	.	TRBJ1-3	TRBD1	CASSFQTGVGNTIYF	TGTGCCAGCAGTTTCCAGACAGGGGTCGGAAACACCATATATTTT
TRBV28	.	TRBJ1-5	.	CASTQEDQPQHF	TGTGCCAGCACTCAGGAGGATCAGCCCCAGCATTTT
TRBV7-2	.	TRBJ2-5	TRBD2	CASSPGLAQETQYF	TGTGCCAGCAGTCCGGGACTAGCACAAGAGACCCAGTACTTC
TRBV6-4	.	TRBJ2-3	TRBD1	CASSATGGADTQYF	TGTGCCAGCAGTGCTACAGGGGGCGCAGATACGCAGTATTTT
TRBV6-5	.	TRBJ2-5	.	CASSYSSSETQYF	TGTGCCAGCAGTTACTCTAGCTCCGAGACCCAGTACTTC
TRBV6-8	.	TRBJ2-7	.	CASSIVYEQYF	TGTGCCAGCAGTATTGTGTACGAGCAGTACTTC
TRBV19	.	TRBJ2-3	TRBD2	CASNERGSTDTQYF	TGTGCCAGTAATGAGCGGGGCAGCACAGATACGCAGTATTTT
TRBV27	.	TRBJ2-1	.	CASSFSEGFRRGNEQFF	TGTGCCAGCAGTTTCTCGGAGGGGTTTAGGCGTGGCAATGAGCAGTTCTTC
TRBV18	.	TRBJ1-6	.	CASSPGTLKNSPLHF	TGTGCCAGCTCCCCCGGGACACTTAAAAATTCACCCCTCCACTTT
TRBV5-1	.	TRBJ1-1	TRBD1	CASSWGDRGNAEAFF	TGCGCCAGCAGCTGGGGAGACAGGGGAAACGCTGAAGCTTTCTTT
TRBV19	once	TRBJ2-7	.	CASSPTGGRPYEQYF	TGTGCCAGTAGTCCCACAGGAGGTCGACCCTACGAGCAGTACTTC
TRBV11-3	.	TRBJ2-1	.	CASSLVHTDEQFF	TGTGCCAGCAGCTTAGTACACACGGATGAGCAGTTCTTC
TRBV9	few	TRBJ1-1	.	CASSVWGDPNTEAFF	TGTGCCAGCAGCGTGTGGGGGGACCCGAACACTGAAGCTTTCTTT
TRBV11-3	once	TRBJ2-1	.	CASSLGGLNNEQFF	TGTGCCAGCAGCTTAGGGGGTCTCAATAATGAGCAGTTCTTC